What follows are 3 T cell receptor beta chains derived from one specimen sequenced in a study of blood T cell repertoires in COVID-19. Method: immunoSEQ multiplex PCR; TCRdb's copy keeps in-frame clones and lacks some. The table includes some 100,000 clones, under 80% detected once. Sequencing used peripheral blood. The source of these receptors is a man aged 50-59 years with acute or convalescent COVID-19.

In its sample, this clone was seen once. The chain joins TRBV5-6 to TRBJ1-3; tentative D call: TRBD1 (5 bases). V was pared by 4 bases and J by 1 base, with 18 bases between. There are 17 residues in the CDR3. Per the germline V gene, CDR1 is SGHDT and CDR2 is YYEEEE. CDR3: CASSNGRTPSSGNTIYF. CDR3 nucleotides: TGTGCCAGCAGCAACGGAAGGACACCCTCATCTGGAAACACCATATATTTT.

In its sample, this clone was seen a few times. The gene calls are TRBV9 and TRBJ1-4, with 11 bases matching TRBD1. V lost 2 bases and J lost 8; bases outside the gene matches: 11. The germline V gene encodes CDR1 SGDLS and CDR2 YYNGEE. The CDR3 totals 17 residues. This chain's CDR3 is CASSVSAGTGGGEKLFF. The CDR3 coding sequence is TGTGCCAGCAGCGTCTCGGCGGGGACAGGGGGGGGCGAAAAACTGTTTTTT.

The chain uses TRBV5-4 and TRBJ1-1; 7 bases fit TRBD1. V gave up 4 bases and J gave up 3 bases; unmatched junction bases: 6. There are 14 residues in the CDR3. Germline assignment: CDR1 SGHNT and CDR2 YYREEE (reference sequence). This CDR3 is CASSAGQKDTEAFF. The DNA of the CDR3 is TGTGCCAGCAGCGCGGGACAGAAAGACACTGAAGCTTTCTTT.